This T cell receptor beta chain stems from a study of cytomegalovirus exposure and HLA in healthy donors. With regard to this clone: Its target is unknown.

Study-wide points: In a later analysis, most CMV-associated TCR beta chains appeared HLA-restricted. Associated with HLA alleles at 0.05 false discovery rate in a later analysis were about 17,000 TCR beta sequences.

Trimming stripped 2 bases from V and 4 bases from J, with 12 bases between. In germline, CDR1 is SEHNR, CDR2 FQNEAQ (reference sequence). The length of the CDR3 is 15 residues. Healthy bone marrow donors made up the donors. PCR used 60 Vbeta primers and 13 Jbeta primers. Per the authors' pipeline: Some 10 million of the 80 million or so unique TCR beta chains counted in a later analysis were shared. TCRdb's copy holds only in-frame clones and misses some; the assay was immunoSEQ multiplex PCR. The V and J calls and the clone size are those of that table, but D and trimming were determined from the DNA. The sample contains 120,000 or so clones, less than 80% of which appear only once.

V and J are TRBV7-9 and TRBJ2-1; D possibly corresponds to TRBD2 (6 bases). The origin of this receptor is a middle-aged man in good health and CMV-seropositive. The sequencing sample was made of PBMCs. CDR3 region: CASSLSGERYNEQFF. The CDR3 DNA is TGTGCCAGCAGCTTATCGGGGGAGAGATACAATGAGCAGTTCTTC.